The source of this T cell receptor (beta chain) is a study of T cells after yellow fever vaccination. One entry per CDR3 protein results from TCRdb running MiXCR on the 5' RACE reads. The sample includes roughly 500,000 distinct CDR3 sequences, about 19% of them seen just once. Germline assignment: CDR1 MRHNA and CDR2 SNTAGT. Trimming cost V 1 base and J 0 bases, with 10 bases left between them. The CDR3 is made up of 16 amino acids. The sequence came from a man aged 25-45 years who received the YFV17D yellow fever vaccine. The chain joins TRBV6-4 to TRBJ2-1; D ambiguous. This specimen was PBMCs, taken 15 days after the yellow fever booster vaccination. CDR3 coding DNA: TGTGCCAGCAGTGACTATCGACGTAGCTCCTACAATGAGCAGTTCTTC. Encoded protein: CASSDYRRSSYNEQFF.